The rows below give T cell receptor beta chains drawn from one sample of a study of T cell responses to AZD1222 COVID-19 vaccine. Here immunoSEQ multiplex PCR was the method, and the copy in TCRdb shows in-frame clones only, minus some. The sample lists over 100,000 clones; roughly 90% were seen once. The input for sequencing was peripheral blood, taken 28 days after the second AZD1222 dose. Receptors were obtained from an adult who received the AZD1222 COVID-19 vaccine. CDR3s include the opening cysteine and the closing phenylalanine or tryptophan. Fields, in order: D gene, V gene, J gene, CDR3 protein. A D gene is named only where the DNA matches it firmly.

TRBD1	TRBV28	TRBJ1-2	CASTIQGAGGYTF
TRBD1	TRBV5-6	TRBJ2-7	CASSFGTDYEQYF
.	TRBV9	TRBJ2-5	CASSKGQGDETQYF
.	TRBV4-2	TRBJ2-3	CASSLVSSLQVTDTQYF
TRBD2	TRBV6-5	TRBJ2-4	CAAGPKNIQYF
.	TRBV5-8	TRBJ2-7	CASSLVQGYEQYF
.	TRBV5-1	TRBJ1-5	CASSLVSGAEQPQHF
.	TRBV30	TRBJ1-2	CAWSVPSSHGYTF
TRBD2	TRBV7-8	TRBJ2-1	CASSLLAGYEQFF
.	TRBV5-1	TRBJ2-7	CASSPESYEQYF
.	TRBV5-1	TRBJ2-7	CASSPSSVRTTYEQYF
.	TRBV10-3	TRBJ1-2	CAISESRGLGIYGYTF
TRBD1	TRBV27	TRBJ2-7	CASSFYRGDYEQYF
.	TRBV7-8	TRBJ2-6	CASSTRRSLGANVLTF
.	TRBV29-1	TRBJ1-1	CSGTAGNTEAFF
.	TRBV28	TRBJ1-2	CASSSVGRGYGYTF
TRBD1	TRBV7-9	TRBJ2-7	CASSLGTGALKQYF
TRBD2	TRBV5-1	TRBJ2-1	CASTWEAGRDNEQFF
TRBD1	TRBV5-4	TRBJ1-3	CASSWDSSGNTIYF
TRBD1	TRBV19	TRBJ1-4	CASSIGGTGAEKLFF
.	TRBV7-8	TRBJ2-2	CASSLAGGGSGELFF
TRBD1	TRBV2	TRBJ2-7	CASSEIETGGYEQYF
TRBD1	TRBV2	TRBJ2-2	CASTESGTGVTGELFF
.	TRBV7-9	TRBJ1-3	CASSFQAGSGNTIYF
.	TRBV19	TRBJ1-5	CASSIEGGVQPQHF
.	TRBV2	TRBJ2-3	CASTQDYLNTDTQYF
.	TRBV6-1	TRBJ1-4	CASSEHPRRPPNEKLFF